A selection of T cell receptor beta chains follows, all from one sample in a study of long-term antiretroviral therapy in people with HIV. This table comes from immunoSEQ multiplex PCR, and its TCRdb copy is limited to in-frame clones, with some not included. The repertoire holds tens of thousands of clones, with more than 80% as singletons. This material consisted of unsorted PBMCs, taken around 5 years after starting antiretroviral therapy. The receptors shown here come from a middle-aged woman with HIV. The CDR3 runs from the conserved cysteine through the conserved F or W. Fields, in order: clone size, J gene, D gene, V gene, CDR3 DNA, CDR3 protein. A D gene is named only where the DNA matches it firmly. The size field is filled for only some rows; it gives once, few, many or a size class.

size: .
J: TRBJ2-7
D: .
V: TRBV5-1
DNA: TGCGCCAGCAGCCCTGGACAGACTTCCTACGAGCAGTACTTC
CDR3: CASSPGQTSYEQYF

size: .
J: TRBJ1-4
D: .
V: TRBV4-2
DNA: TGTGCCAGCAGCCAATGGGGCGAAAAACTGTTTTTT
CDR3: CASSQWGEKLFF

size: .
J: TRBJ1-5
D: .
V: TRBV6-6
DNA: TGTGCCAGCAGCACCGGACACCTTCAGCCCCAGCATTTT
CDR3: CASSTGHLQPQHF

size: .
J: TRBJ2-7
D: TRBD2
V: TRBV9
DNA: TGTGCCAGCAGCGTACTGGGACTAGCGGGATTAGACGAGCAGTACTTC
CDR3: CASSVLGLAGLDEQYF

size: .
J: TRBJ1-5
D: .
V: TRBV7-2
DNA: TGTGCCAGCAGCGACCAGGGAGGCAATCAGCCCCAGCATTTT
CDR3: CASSDQGGNQPQHF

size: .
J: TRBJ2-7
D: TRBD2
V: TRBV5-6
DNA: TGTGCCAGCAGCTTGTGGGCTAGCGGGAGTGAGTGGTACGAGCAGTACTTC
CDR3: CASSLWASGSEWYEQYF

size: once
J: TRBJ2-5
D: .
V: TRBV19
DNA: TGTGCCAGCTGGGCTACAGGGCTAGCGGAAGAGACCCAGTACTTC
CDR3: CASWATGLAEETQYF

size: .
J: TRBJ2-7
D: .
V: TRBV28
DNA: TGTGCCAGCAGTTTTAGCCAAGTCTCCTACGAGCAGTACTTC
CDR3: CASSFSQVSYEQYF

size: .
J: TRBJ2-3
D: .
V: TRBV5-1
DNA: TGCGCCAGCAGCTTGCTGGGGAGCACAGATACGCAGTATTTT
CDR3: CASSLLGSTDTQYF

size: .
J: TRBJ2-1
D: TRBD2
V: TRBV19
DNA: TGTGCCAGTAGTATAGGTACGGGACTATACAATGAGCAGTTCTTC
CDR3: CASSIGTGLYNEQFF

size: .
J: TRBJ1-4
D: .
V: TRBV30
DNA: TGTGCCTGGAGTAATGAAAAACTGTTTTTT
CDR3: CAWSNEKLFF

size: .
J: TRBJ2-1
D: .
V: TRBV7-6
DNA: TGTGCCAGCAGCTTGGGCGGAATTAATGAGCAGTTCTTC
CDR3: CASSLGGINEQFF

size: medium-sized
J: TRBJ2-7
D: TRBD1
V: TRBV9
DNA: TGTGCCAGCAGCGTAGCCGGGACAGGGGATTTTTACGAGCAGTACTTC
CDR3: CASSVAGTGDFYEQYF

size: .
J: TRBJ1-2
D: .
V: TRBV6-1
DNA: TGTGCCAGCATGGGGGTGGGGAACTATGGCTACACCTTC
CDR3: CASMGVGNYGYTF

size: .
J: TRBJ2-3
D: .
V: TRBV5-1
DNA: TGCGCCAGCAGCTTAGGACCTCCCGCGGTAGATACGCAGTATTTT
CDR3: CASSLGPPAVDTQYF

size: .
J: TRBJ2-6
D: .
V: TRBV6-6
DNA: TGTGCCAGCAGCAAATCCCCAGGGGCTGGGGCCAACGTCCTGACTTTC
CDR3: CASSKSPGAGANVLTF

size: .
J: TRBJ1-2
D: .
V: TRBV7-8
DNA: TGTGCCAGCAGCTTAGGGTTGAACTATGGCTACACCTTC
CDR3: CASSLGLNYGYTF

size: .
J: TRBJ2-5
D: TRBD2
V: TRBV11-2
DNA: TGTGCCAGCAGCTTACTGGCCCGGGGGGGGCCTCTAAGGCCCCAGTACTTC
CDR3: CASSLLARGGPLRPQYF

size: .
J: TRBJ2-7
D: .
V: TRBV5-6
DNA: TGTGCCAGCAGCTTGGAACGGAGCTATCCCTACGAGCAGTACTTC
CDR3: CASSLERSYPYEQYF

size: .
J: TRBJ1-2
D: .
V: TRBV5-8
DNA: TGTGCCAGCAGCTTTATGATGAGAGAAGGCGGGGGCTACACCTTC
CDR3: CASSFMMREGGGYTF

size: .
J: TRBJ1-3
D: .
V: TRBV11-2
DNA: TGTGCCAGCAGCTTAGGTGGGAACTCTGGAAACACCATATATTTT
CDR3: CASSLGGNSGNTIYF

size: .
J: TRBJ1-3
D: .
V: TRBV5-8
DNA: TGTGCCAGCAGCTTGGATTTTGACTCTGGAAACACCATATATTTT
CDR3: CASSLDFDSGNTIYF

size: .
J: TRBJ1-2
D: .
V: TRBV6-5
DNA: TGTGCCAGCGGGAGTGGATATGGCTACACCTTC
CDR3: CASGSGYGYTF

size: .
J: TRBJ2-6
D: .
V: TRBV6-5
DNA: TGTGCCAGCCGCCCCTCTGGGGCCAACGTCCTGACTTTC
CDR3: CASRPSGANVLTF

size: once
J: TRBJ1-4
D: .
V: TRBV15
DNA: TGTGCCACCAGCAGAGGGGAGGGGGAAACTTACGAAAAACTGTTTTTT
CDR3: CATSRGEGETYEKLFF

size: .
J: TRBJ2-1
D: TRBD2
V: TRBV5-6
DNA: TGTGCCAGCATTGGGGCTAGCGGACTCAACAATGAGCAGTTCTTC
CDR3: CASIGASGLNNEQFF

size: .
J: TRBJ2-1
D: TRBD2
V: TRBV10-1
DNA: TGCGCCAGCAGTCCTGGGACTAGAGGGAGCAATGAGCAGTTCTTC
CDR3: CASSPGTRGSNEQFF

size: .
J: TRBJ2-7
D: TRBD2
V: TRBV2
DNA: TGTGCCAGTGGACTAGCGGGGGGGCCTTTCGACGAGCAGTACTTC
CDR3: CASGLAGGPFDEQYF

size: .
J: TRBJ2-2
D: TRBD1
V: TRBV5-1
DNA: TGCGCCAGCAGCTTGGTACAGGGGGACACCGGGGAGCTGTTTTTT
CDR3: CASSLVQGDTGELFF

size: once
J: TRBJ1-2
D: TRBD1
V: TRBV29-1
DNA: TGCAGCGTTGAAGACCTCGACAGGGGGAACTATGGCTACACCTTC
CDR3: CSVEDLDRGNYGYTF

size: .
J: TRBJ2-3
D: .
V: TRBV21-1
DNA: TGTGCCAGCAGCAAAGCAATTACTGGTCGCGTAGAGGGGAGCACAGATACGCAGTATTTT
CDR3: CASSKAITGRVEGSTDTQYF

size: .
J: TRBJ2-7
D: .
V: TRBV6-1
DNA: TGTGCCAGCTTAGAGGGTTGGTCCTACGAGCAGTACTTC
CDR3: CASLEGWSYEQYF

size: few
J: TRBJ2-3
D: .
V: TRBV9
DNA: TGTGCCAGCAGCGGGGACACAGATACGCAGTATTTT
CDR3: CASSGDTDTQYF

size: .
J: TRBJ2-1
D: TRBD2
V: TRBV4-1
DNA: TGCGCCAGCAGCCAAGGCGGGAGGTCCTTGAATGAGCAGTTCTTC
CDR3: CASSQGGRSLNEQFF

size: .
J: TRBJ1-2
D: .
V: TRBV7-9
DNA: TGTGCCAGCAGCTATGGGGGGCAGACGGCTAACTATGGCTACACCTTC
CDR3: CASSYGGQTANYGYTF

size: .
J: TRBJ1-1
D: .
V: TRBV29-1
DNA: TGCAGCGCCTCCCGCGGGGACACTGAAGCTTTCTTT
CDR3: CSASRGDTEAFF

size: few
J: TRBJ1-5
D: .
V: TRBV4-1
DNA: TGCGCCAGCAGCCAAGAGAAGACGGGACATTTGGGCAATCAGCCCCAGCATTTT
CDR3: CASSQEKTGHLGNQPQHF

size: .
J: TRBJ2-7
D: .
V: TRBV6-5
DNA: TGTGCCAGCAGTTATGCAGCCAGCTCCTACGAGCAGTACTTC
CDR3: CASSYAASSYEQYF

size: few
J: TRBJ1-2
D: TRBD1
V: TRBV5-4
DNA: TGTGCCAGCACCGGAACGACAGGGCAGAGCTATGGCTACACCTTC
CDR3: CASTGTTGQSYGYTF

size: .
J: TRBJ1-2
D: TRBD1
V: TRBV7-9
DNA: TGTGCCAGCAGCGCGGCCGGGACAGGGGTCTATGGCTACACCTTC
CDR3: CASSAAGTGVYGYTF

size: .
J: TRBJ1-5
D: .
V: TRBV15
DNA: TGTGCCACCGCGACAGCGGTGCATCAGCCCCAGCATTTT
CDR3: CATATAVHQPQHF

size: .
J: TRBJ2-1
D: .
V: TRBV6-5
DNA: TGTGCCAGCACCTCCCCCGGGGGTTATGAGCAGTTCTTC
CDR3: CASTSPGGYEQFF

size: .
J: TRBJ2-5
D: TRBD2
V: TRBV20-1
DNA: TGCAGTGCTGTGACTAGCGGGACCCAGTACTTC
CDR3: CSAVTSGTQYF

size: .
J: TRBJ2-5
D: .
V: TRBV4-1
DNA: TGCGCCAGCAGCCAAGATTTGGCGGGGGAGACCCAGTACTTC
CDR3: CASSQDLAGETQYF

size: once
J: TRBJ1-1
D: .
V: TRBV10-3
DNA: TGTGCCATCAGTGAGTCCAGGAACACTGAAGCTTTCTTT
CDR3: CAISESRNTEAFF

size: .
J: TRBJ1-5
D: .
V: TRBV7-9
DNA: TGTGCCAGCAGCTTAGGGGACTCTTGGGCCCAGCCCCAGCATTTT
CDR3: CASSLGDSWAQPQHF

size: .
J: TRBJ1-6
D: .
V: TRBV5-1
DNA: TGCGCCAGCAGCTTGGGACAGGAGTCACCCCTCCACTTT
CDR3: CASSLGQESPLHF

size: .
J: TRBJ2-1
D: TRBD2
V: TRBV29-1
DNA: TGCAGCGTTGGAGGGGGGACTAGCCTCAACACAGGGGAGCAGTTCTTC
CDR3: CSVGGGTSLNTGEQFF

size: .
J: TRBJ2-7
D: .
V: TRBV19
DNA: TGTGCCAGTAGTGCTGGGGTGGGCCCCTACGAGCAGTACTTC
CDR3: CASSAGVGPYEQYF

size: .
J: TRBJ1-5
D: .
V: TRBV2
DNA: TGTGCCAGCAGTGAATACAGGGCTAGCAATCAGCCCCAGCATTTT
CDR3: CASSEYRASNQPQHF

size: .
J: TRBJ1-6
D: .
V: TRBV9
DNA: TGTGCCAGCAGTGATCAGACAGGAGCCTATAATTCACCCCTCCACTTT
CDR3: CASSDQTGAYNSPLHF

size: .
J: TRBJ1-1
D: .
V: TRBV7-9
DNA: TGTGCCAGCAGCCCAGGCGGGAACACTGAAGCTTTCTTT
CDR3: CASSPGGNTEAFF

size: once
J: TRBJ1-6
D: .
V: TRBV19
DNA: TGTGCCAGTAGTATCAGTGTGAGCTCCTATAATTCACCCCTCCACTTT
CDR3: CASSISVSSYNSPLHF

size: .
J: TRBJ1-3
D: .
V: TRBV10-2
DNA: TGCGCCAGCAGAGACGGAAGGGCTGGAAACACCATATATTTT
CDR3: CASRDGRAGNTIYF

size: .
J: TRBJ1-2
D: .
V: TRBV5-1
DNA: TGCGCCAGCAGCTCGGGACTTCTGCAAGCCTATGGCTACACCTTC
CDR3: CASSSGLLQAYGYTF